The clone carrying this TCR beta chain has more than one count but fewer than ten. Its specificity is not known. The authors made TCR cDNA by 5'RACE template switching, adding a universal primer site and UMIs. TCRdb re-analysed the 5' RACE reads in MiXCR, keeping a single row per CDR3 protein. The sample carries 500,000 to 700,000 distinct CDR3 sequences, 15% to 20% recorded once. This entry belongs to a study of T cells after yellow fever vaccination. Findings of the study overall: Bulk-population clonotypes that are abundant could appear as contaminants in FACS-sorted repertoires. It was a small share of clonotypes that appeared in both CD4 and CD8 compartments. Subsequent to the booster, the majority of primary-vaccination clones reappeared (96% CD4, more than 70% CD8).

The J segment lost 2 bases and the V segment lost 1 base, leaving 2 bases of the junction unmatched. Germline CDR1 reads SEHNR; CDR2 reads FQNEAQ (reference sequence). This CDR3 has 14 amino acids. The chain employs TRBV7-9 and TRBJ2-7, with TRBD1 matching over 7 bases. The origin of this receptor is a man between 25 and 39 years old who received the YFV17D yellow fever vaccine. The sequencing used PBMCs, collected 15 days after the yellow fever booster vaccination. For the CDR3, the DNA is TGTGCCAGCAGCTTAGGGGACAGAACCTACGAGCAGTACTTC. Translated: CASSLGDRTYEQYF. Based on the CDR3 plus reference TRBV7-9 and TRBJ2-7, the full variable domain is DTGVSQNPRHKITKRGQNVTFRCDPISEHNRLYWYRQTLGQGPEFLTYFQNEAQLEKSRLLSDRFSAERPKGSFSTLEIQRTEQGDSAMYLCASSLGDRTYEQYFGPGTRLTVT.